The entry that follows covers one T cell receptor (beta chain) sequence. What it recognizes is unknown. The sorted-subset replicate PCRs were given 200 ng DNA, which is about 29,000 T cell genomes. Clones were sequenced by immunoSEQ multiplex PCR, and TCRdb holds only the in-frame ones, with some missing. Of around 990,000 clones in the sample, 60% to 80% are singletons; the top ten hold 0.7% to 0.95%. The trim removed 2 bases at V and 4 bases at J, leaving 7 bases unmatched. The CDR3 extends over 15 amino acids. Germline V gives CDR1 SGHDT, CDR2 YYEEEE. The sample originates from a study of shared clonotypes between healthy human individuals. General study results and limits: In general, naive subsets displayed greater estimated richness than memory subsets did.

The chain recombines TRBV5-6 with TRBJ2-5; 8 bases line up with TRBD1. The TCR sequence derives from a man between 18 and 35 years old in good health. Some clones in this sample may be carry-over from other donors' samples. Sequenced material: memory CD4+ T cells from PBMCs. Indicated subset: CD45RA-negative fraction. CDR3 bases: TGTGCCAGCAGCTTAAGACAGGGGTGGAGAGAGACCCAGTACTTC. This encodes CASSLRQGWRETQYF.